The T cell receptor beta chain described here comes from a study of T cell responses to AZD1222 COVID-19 vaccine. TCRdb keeps only in-frame clones here, not all; method: immunoSEQ multiplex PCR. The sample yields approximately 180,000 clones, 85% to 90% seen once. The sequences come from peripheral blood, collected on day 0 of AZD1222 vaccination. This sequence originates from an adult in good health.

CDR3 protein: CASNGRDGGELFF. For the CDR3, the DNA is TGTGCCAGCAATGGCAGGGATGGCGGGGAGCTGTTTTTT. The chain couples TRBV12-3 or TRBV12-4 to TRBJ2-2, with a tentative D call TRBD1 (5 bases). The CDR3 sequence is 13 residues long. V was pared by 7 bases and J by 7 bases, with 13 bases between.